This TCR beta chain is drawn from a study of CD8+ T cells in alopecia areata. As the sequencing template, cDNA was produced by extracting RNA and reverse transcribing it. The data were produced by immunoSEQ multiplex PCR, yet TCRdb's version contains in-frame clones alone and is incomplete. The sample carries over 90,000 clones, approximately 52% recorded once. The CDR3 extends over 16 amino acids. V lost 4 bases and J lost 2, with 18 bases in between. Germline CDR1 SGHDT, CDR2 YYEEEE. Study-wide findings and caveats: Affected lesional scalp, above all in alopecia totalis/universalis, was more clonal than normal scalp.

A remark on this clone: Its antigen is undetermined.

PBMCs were stained for CD3, CD4 and CD8, and CD4+ and CD8+ T cells were sorted. The source material was CD4+ T cells sorted from blood. This chain links TRBV5-6 with TRBJ1-1, with D possibly being TRBD1 (6 bases). This receptor was taken from a human donor in good health. The CDR3 is CASSATGTNSNTEAFF. The CDR3 DNA reads as TGTGCCAGCAGCGCGACCGGGACAAATTCTAACACTGAAGCTTTCTTT.